This paragraph reports one T cell receptor (beta chain). One end of the junction fails to match germline, which may point to a read error. The data originate from a study of shared clonotypes between healthy human individuals. Sequencing was performed with immunoSEQ multiplex PCR; in TCRdb, only in-frame clones are kept and a portion is missing. This table has about 470,000 clones, roughly 77% appearing once. The germline V gene encodes CDR1 SGHTA and CDR2 FQGNSA. This CDR3 is 16 amino acids long. The chain uses TRBV7-2 and TRBJ2-3, with a possible D match to TRBD2 (6 bases). Material for sequencing was PBMCs. The source of this sequence is a middle-aged woman in good health. Some clones in this sample may be carry-over from other donors' samples. The CDR3 DNA is TGTGGCAGCAGCTTAGGAGGGCCGGGGAGCACAGTTACGCAGTATTTT. Its translation is CGSSLGGPGSTVTQYF. Together with reference TRBV7-2 and TRBJ2-3, the CDR3 gives the full variable domain: GAGVSQSPSNKVTEKGKDVELRCDPISGHTALYWYRQSLGQGLEFLIYFQGNSAPDKSGLPSDRFSAERTGGSVSTLTIQRTQQEDSAVYLCGSSLGGPGSTVTQYFGPGTRLTVL.